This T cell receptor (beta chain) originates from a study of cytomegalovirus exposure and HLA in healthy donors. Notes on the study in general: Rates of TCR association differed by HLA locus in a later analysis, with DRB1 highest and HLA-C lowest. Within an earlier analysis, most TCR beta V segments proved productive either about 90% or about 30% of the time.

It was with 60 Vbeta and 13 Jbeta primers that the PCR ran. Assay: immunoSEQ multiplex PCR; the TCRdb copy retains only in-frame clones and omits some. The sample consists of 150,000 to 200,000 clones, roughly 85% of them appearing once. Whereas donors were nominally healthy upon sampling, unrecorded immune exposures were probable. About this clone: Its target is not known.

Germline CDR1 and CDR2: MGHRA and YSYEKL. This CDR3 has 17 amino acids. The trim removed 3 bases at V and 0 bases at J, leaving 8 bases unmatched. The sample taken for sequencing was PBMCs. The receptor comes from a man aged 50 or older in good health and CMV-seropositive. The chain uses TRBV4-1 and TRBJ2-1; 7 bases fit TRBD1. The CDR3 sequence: CASSQDRFISSYNEQFF. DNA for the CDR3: TGCGCCAGCAGCCAGGACAGGTTTATCAGCTCCTACAATGAGCAGTTCTTC.